This TCR beta chain appears in the sequencing data of a study of cytomegalovirus exposure and HLA in healthy donors. General observations from the study: Per a later analysis, HLA-associated TCR beta chains showed more clonal expansion than other, equally common TCR beta chains. Rarity marked most TCR sequences, yet some public TCRs occurred in many donors. A likely sequencing artifact accounted for one observed cluster of highly shared sequence variants. A few chains tied to CMV proved CMV antigen-specific in vitro.

J was trimmed by 3 bases and V by 4 bases; bases with no gene match: 9. CDR3 length: 17 residues. Germline V gene data show CDR1 as SGHRS and CDR2 as YFSETQ. The PCR used 60 Vbeta and 13 Jbeta primers. Repertoires were generated with immunoSEQ multiplex PCR, while TCRdb's copy carries only in-frame clones and drops some. There are under 150,000 clones in the sample; roughly 82% occur only once, and roughly 1.2% lies in the top ten. With respect to this clone: Antigen unknown.

The chain is built from TRBV5-1 and TRBJ2-1; TRBD2 matches 11 bases. This sequence was found in a boy younger than 18 in good health and CMV-seronegative. The specimen was PBMCs. The chain's CDR3 is CASSTYSTSGIYNEQFF. In DNA, the CDR3 is TGCGCCAGCAGCACCTATTCGACTAGCGGGATCTACAATGAGCAGTTCTTC.